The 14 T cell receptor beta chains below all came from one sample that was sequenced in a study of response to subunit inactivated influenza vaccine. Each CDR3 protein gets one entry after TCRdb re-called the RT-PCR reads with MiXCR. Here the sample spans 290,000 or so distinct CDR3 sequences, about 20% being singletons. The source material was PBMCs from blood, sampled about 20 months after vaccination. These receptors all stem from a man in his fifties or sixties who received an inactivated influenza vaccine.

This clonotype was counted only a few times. CDR3 protein: CSARSWGGGGGMNEQFF. The CDR3 region has the DNA TGCAGTGCTAGATCCTGGGGAGGCGGGGGCGGCATGAATGAGCAGTTCTTC. The chain couples TRBV20-1 to TRBJ2-1; the D gene is possibly TRBD2 (7 bases). The CDR3 runs to 17 residues. Trimming cost V 2 bases and J 7 bases, with 24 bases left between them. Germline V gives CDR1 DFQATT, CDR2 SNEGSKA (reference sequence).

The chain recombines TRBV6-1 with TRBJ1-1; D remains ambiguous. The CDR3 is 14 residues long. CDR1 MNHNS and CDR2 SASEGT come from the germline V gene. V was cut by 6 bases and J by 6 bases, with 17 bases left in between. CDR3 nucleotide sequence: TGTGCCAGCAGGCCCGGGCGGGCGAGCTCTGAAGCTTTCTTT. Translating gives CASRPGRASSEAFF.

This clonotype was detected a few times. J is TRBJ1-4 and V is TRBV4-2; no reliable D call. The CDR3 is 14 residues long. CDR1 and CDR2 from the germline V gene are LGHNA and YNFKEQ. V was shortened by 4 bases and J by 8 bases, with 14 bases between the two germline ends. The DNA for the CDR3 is TGTGCCAGCAGCCTCGTTATTAAGGACGAAAAACTGTTTTTT. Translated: CASSLVIKDEKLFF.

The CDR3 bases are TGCAGTGCTACTAGACAAGGAGTCTACGAGCAGTACTTC. This gives the protein CSATRQGVYEQYF. The chain is built from TRBV20-1 and TRBJ2-7; D not certain. The V end lost 4 bases, the J end lost 3 bases, and 13 bases lay between the germline ends. CDR1 and CDR2 (germline): DFQATT, SNEGSKA (reference sequence). CDR3 length: 13 residues.

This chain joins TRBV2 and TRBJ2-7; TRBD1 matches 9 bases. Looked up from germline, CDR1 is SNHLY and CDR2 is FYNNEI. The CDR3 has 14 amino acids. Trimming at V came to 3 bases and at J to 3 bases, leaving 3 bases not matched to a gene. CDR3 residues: CASSDETGGYEQYF. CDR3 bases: TGTGCCAGCAGTGATGAGACAGGGGGCTACGAGCAGTACTTC.

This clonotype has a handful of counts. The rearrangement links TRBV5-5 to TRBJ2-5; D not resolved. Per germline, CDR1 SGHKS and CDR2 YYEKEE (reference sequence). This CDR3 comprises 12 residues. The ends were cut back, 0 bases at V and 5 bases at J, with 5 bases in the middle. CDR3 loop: CASSLDYETQYF. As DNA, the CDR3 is TGTGCCAGCAGCTTGGATTACGAGACCCAGTACTTC.

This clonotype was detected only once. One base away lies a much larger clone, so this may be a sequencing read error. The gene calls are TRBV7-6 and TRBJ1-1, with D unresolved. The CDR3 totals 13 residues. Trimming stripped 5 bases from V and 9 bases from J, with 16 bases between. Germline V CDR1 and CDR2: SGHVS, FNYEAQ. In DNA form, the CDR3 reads TGTGCCAGCAGCCCAACAGAGGCAGTGCAAGCTTTCTTT. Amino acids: CASSPTEAVQAFF.

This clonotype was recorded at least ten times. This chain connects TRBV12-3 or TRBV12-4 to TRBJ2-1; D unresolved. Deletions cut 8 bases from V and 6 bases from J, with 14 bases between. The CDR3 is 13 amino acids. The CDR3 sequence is CASGSRDTNEQFF. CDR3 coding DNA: TGTGCCAGCGGATCCCGAGACACCAATGAGCAGTTCTTC.

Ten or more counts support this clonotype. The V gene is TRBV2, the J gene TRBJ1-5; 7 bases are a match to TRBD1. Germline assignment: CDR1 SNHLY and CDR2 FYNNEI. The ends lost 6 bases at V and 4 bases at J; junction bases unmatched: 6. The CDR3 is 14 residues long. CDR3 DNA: TGTGCCAGCAGAGTGGGACAGCCGAATCAGCCCCAGCATTTT. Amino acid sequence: CASRVGQPNQPQHF.

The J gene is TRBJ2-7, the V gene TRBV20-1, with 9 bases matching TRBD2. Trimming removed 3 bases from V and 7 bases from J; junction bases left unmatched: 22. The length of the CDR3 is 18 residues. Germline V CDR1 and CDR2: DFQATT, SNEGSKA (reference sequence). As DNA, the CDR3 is TGCAGTGCTAGCGCGTTTAGGGGAGCGGGAGGTCTCTCGGGGGAGCAGTACTTC. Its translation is CSASAFRGAGGLSGEQYF.

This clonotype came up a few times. Here the CDR3 DNA reads TGTGCCAGCAGCTCATTGTCCCGACTAGCGGGAGACTACATGTATACGCAGTATTTT. Amino acid sequence: CASSSLSRLAGDYMYTQYF. The rearrangement uses TRBV7-8 and TRBJ2-3; 12 bases match TRBD2. The CDR3 length is 19 residues. Germline loops: CDR1 SGHVS, CDR2 FQNEAQ. Trimming cost V 4 bases and J 7 bases; bases outside gene matches: 18.

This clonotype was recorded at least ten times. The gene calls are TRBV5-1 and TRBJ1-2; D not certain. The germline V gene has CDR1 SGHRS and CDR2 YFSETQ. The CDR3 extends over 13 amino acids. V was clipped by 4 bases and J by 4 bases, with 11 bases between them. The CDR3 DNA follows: TGCGCCAGCAGCGACGACGGCAGCTATGGCTACACCTTC. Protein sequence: CASSDDGSYGYTF.

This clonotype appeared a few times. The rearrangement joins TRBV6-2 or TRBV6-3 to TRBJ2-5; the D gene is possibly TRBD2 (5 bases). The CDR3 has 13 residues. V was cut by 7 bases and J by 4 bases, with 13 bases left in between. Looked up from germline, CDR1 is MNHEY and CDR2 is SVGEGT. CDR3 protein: CASTHPGRETQYF. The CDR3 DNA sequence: TGTGCCAGCACTCACCCTGGGAGAGAGACCCAGTACTTC.

The CDR3: CASSQVGGTGANVLTF. The CDR3 DNA is TGCGCCAGCAGCCAAGTAGGGGGCACTGGGGCCAACGTCCTGACTTTC. The gene calls are TRBV4-3 and TRBJ2-6; 7 nucleotides agree with TRBD1. J was trimmed by 2 bases and V by 1 base; bases with no gene match: 2. CDR1 LGHNA and CDR2 YSLEER come from the germline V gene. This CDR3 comprises 16 residues.